Listed below are T cell receptor beta chains from one sample, sequenced in a study of beta chain features in type 1 diabetes. The protocol was immunoSEQ multiplex PCR, while the TCRdb copy is restricted to in-frame clones and leaves out a portion. The sample records a few hundred thousand clones, around 21% being singletons. Sequencing was performed on naive CD4+ T cells from blood. The receptors stem from a woman between 35 and 50 years old with type 1 diabetes. Both conserved end residues are part of each CDR3. Fields, in order: clone size, J gene, D gene, V gene, CDR3 length, CDR3 DNA, CDR3 protein. The D gene is left open where the match is weak. Size is omitted from some rows. Given values are once, few, many or a class for expanded clones.

size: few
J: TRBJ2-7
D: TRBD1
V: TRBV2
length: 15
DNA: TGTGCCAGCAGCGTCACCGGGACAGGGGTCTACGAGCAGTACTTC
CDR3: CASSVTGTGVYEQYF

size: -
J: TRBJ1-2
D: TRBD1
V: TRBV7-2
length: 15
DNA: TGTGCCAGCAGCTCTCCGGGACAGGGCCACTATGGCTACACCTTC
CDR3: CASSSPGQGHYGYTF

size: few
J: TRBJ1-3
D: -
V: TRBV7-2
length: 16
DNA: TGTGCCAGCAGCTCGAACCAGGGTCAGACTGGAAACACCATATATTTT
CDR3: CASSSNQGQTGNTIYF

size: -
J: TRBJ2-1
D: -
V: TRBV9
length: 13
DNA: TGTGCCAGCAGCCACTCGTCCTACAATGAGCAGTTCTTC
CDR3: CASSHSSYNEQFF

size: few
J: TRBJ2-1
D: -
V: TRBV28
length: 16
DNA: TGTGCCAGCAGTGGCCTCGACAGGAGCTCCTACAATGAGCAGTTCTTC
CDR3: CASSGLDRSSYNEQFF

size: -
J: TRBJ2-6
D: TRBD2
V: TRBV7-6
length: 16
DNA: TGTGCCAGCAGCCCTACCCGGGGGGCTGGGGCCAACGTCCTGACTTTC
CDR3: CASSPTRGAGANVLTF

size: -
J: TRBJ2-2
D: TRBD1
V: TRBV2
length: 15
DNA: TGTGCCAGCAGTGAAGACAGGGGATACACCGGGGAGCTGTTTTTT
CDR3: CASSEDRGYTGELFF

size: few
J: TRBJ2-7
D: -
V: TRBV30
length: 14
DNA: TGTGCCTGGAGTGTAGAGGACTTCTCCTACGAGCAGTACTTC
CDR3: CAWSVEDFSYEQYF

size: -
J: TRBJ1-1
D: -
V: TRBV15
length: 14
DNA: TGTGCCACCAGCAGAGGACATTCGAACACTGAAGCTTTCTTT
CDR3: CATSRGHSNTEAFF

size: -
J: TRBJ2-4
D: -
V: TRBV5-6
length: 17
DNA: TGTGCCAGCAGCTTGATGACAGGCTCCCCACCAGGAAACATTCAGTACTTC
CDR3: CASSLMTGSPPGNIQYF

size: few
J: TRBJ1-2
D: -
V: TRBV7-9
length: 14
DNA: TGTGCCAGCAGCCTCAGACAGGAAAACTATGGCTACACCTTC
CDR3: CASSLRQENYGYTF

size: few
J: TRBJ2-1
D: TRBD2
V: TRBV13
length: 16
DNA: TGTGCCAGCAGCTTAGTTAGTAGCGGGGCCTACAATGAGCAGTTCTTC
CDR3: CASSLVSSGAYNEQFF

size: -
J: TRBJ1-5
D: TRBD1
V: TRBV6-5
length: 16
DNA: TGTGCCAGCAGTTACTCACAGGGGCACGAAAGTGGGCCCCAGCATTTT
CDR3: CASSYSQGHESGPQHF

size: -
J: TRBJ2-1
D: -
V: TRBV11-2
length: 11
DNA: TGTGCCAGCAGCTCGACTATTGAGCAGTTCTTC
CDR3: CASSSTIEQFF

size: -
J: TRBJ2-1
D: -
V: TRBV18
length: 12
DNA: TGTGCCAGCTCACGCAGGTTAAATGAGCAGTTCTTC
CDR3: CASSRRLNEQFF

size: few
J: TRBJ2-2
D: -
V: TRBV28
length: 14
DNA: TGTGCCAGTCTAAGGGGGACGGAAACCGGGGAGCTGTTTTTT
CDR3: CASLRGTETGELFF

size: -
J: TRBJ1-5
D: -
V: TRBV7-2
length: 15
DNA: TGTGCCAGCAGCCCCCACGGGCAGGGTGATCAGCCCCAGCATTTT
CDR3: CASSPHGQGDQPQHF

size: -
J: TRBJ1-2
D: -
V: TRBV4-1
length: 15
DNA: TGCGCCAGCAGCCGTCTACGGGACTACTGGGAAGGCTACACCTTC
CDR3: CASSRLRDYWEGYTF

size: few
J: TRBJ2-1
D: TRBD2
V: TRBV29-1
length: 12
DNA: TGCAGCGTTGAGGGACTAGCGGGAGTGCAGTTCTTC
CDR3: CSVEGLAGVQFF

size: -
J: TRBJ2-4
D: -
V: TRBV7-2
length: 14
DNA: TGTGCCAGCAGCTTAGCGGGCGGGATAAACATTCAGTACTTC
CDR3: CASSLAGGINIQYF

size: -
J: TRBJ2-1
D: -
V: TRBV29-1
length: 13
DNA: TGCAGCGTTGGGGGGCTGGGCCCCAATGAGCAGTTCTTC
CDR3: CSVGGLGPNEQFF

size: -
J: TRBJ1-1
D: -
V: TRBV5-1
length: 15
DNA: TGCGCCAGCAGCTGGGGAGGAGCGGCGAACACTGAAGCTTTCTTT
CDR3: CASSWGGAANTEAFF

size: few
J: TRBJ1-4
D: -
V: TRBV4-3
length: 13
DNA: TGCGCCAGCAGCCAACAGGGATACGAAAAACTGTTTTTT
CDR3: CASSQQGYEKLFF

size: few
J: TRBJ2-1
D: TRBD1
V: TRBV4-3
length: 16
DNA: TGCGCCAGCAGCCCTACCGGGACAGGGAGGTCCCATGAGCAGTTCTTC
CDR3: CASSPTGTGRSHEQFF

size: few
J: TRBJ2-1
D: TRBD2
V: TRBV29-1
length: 15
DNA: TGCAGCGTGTCTCGAGGACTAGCGCCTGTGAATGAGCAGTTCTTC
CDR3: CSVSRGLAPVNEQFF

size: -
J: TRBJ2-5
D: -
V: TRBV7-9
length: 15
DNA: TGTGCCAGCAGCCCGAACAGGGCCGTCCAAGAGACCCAGTACTTC
CDR3: CASSPNRAVQETQYF

size: -
J: TRBJ2-1
D: TRBD2
V: TRBV5-4
length: 16
DNA: TGTGCCAGCAGCCCACCTAGCGGGCGGTCCTACAATGAGCAGTTCTTC
CDR3: CASSPPSGRSYNEQFF

size: -
J: TRBJ2-7
D: -
V: TRBV28
length: 14
DNA: TGTGCCACCGCCTCGGGAGGGGGCTTCAACGAGCAGTACTTC
CDR3: CATASGGGFNEQYF

size: few
J: TRBJ2-7
D: TRBD1
V: TRBV29-1
length: 13
DNA: TGCAGCGTATTGACAGGGGGCTCCTACGAGCAGTACTTC
CDR3: CSVLTGGSYEQYF

size: -
J: TRBJ1-3
D: TRBD1
V: TRBV7-2
length: 16
DNA: TGTGCCAGCAGCCAGGGACAGGGGGGATCTGGAAACACCATATATTTT
CDR3: CASSQGQGGSGNTIYF

size: -
J: TRBJ2-6
D: TRBD2
V: TRBV4-2
length: 17
DNA: TGTGCCAGCAGCCAAGATCTGGGAGGGACTGGGGCCAACGTCCTGACTTTC
CDR3: CASSQDLGGTGANVLTF

size: few
J: TRBJ1-2
D: -
V: TRBV9
length: 13
DNA: TGTGCCAGCAGCGTAGAAGGGAGGTTTGGCTACACCTTC
CDR3: CASSVEGRFGYTF

size: few
J: TRBJ2-7
D: -
V: TRBV30
length: 12
DNA: TGTGCCTGTTACCCAACTGACTACGAGCAGTACTTC
CDR3: CACYPTDYEQYF

size: -
J: TRBJ1-2
D: TRBD1
V: TRBV10-3
length: 13
DNA: TGTGCCACCGTAACCGGGACAGAGGATGGCTACACCTTC
CDR3: CATVTGTEDGYTF

size: -
J: TRBJ2-5
D: -
V: TRBV30
length: 11
DNA: TGTGCCTGGAGTGTCATGGAGACCCAGTACTTC
CDR3: CAWSVMETQYF

size: few
J: TRBJ1-1
D: TRBD1
V: TRBV9
length: 14
DNA: TGTGCCAGCAGCGGGGGACAGGGGAACACTGAAGCTTTCTTT
CDR3: CASSGGQGNTEAFF

size: -
J: TRBJ2-1
D: -
V: TRBV10-3
length: 15
DNA: TGTGCCATCAGCCGCCAGGCAGATTCCTACAATGAGCAGTTCTTC
CDR3: CAISRQADSYNEQFF

size: few
J: TRBJ2-1
D: -
V: TRBV9
length: 12
DNA: TGTGCCAGCAGCCCCCCCTTCAATGAGCAGTTCTTC
CDR3: CASSPPFNEQFF

size: few
J: TRBJ1-1
D: -
V: TRBV5-1
length: 12
DNA: TGCGCCAGCAGTTCCGGACAGACTGAAGCTTTCTTT
CDR3: CASSSGQTEAFF

size: -
J: TRBJ1-2
D: -
V: TRBV29-1
length: 11
DNA: TGCAGCGTGGAAAGGGGTTATGGCTACACCTTC
CDR3: CSVERGYGYTF

size: few
J: TRBJ1-1
D: TRBD1
V: TRBV30
length: 14
DNA: TGTGCCTGGAGGGGAGGACAGGGCGCTTCTGAAGCTTTCTTT
CDR3: CAWRGGQGASEAFF

size: -
J: TRBJ1-2
D: -
V: TRBV5-4
length: 13
DNA: TGCGCCAGCAGCCGAAATGAGGTCGGTGGCTACACCTTC
CDR3: CASSRNEVGGYTF

size: -
J: TRBJ1-2
D: -
V: TRBV6-6
length: 12
DNA: TGTGCCAGCAGCGAGGCCAACCCGGGCTACACCTTC
CDR3: CASSEANPGYTF

size: once
J: TRBJ2-1
D: TRBD2
V: TRBV12-5
length: 16
DNA: TGTGCTAGTGGTTCAACTAGCGGGAGGGCCTACAATGAGCAGTTCTTC
CDR3: CASGSTSGRAYNEQFF

size: -
J: TRBJ1-2
D: -
V: TRBV28
length: 13
DNA: TGTGCCAGCAACTCGGAGGGGCCGGAGGGCTACACCTTC
CDR3: CASNSEGPEGYTF

size: few
J: TRBJ2-5
D: -
V: TRBV6-6
length: 11
DNA: TGTGCCAGCACCACACAAGAGACCCAGTACTTC
CDR3: CASTTQETQYF

size: -
J: TRBJ2-7
D: -
V: TRBV5-1
length: 13
DNA: TGCGCCAGCAGCTCCACGGATCGGAGCGAGCAGTACTTC
CDR3: CASSSTDRSEQYF

size: few
J: TRBJ2-5
D: -
V: TRBV5-1
length: 13
DNA: TGCGCCAGCAGCTTGGAGGGCCGGGGGACCCAGTACTTC
CDR3: CASSLEGRGTQYF

size: -
J: TRBJ1-5
D: -
V: TRBV19
length: 14
DNA: TGTGCCAGTAAAGGACTGGAGGTAGAGCAGCCCCAGCATTTT
CDR3: CASKGLEVEQPQHF